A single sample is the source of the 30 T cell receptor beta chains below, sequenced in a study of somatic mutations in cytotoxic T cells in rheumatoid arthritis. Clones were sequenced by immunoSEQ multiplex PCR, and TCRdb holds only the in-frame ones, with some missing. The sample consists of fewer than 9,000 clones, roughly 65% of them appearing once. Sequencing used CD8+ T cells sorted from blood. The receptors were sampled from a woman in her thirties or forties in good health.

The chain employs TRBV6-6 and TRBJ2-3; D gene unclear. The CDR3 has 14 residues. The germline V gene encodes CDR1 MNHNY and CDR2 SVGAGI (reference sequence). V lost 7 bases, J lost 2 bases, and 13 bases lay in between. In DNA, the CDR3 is TGTGCCAGCAAGCCCAGAGAAGACACAGATACGCAGTATTTT. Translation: CASKPREDTDTQYF.

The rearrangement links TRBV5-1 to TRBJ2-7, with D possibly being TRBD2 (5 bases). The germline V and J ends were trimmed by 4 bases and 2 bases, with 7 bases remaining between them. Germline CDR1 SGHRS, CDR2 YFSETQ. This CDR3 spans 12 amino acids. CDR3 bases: TGCGCCAGCAGCCTCGGGACCTACGAGCAGTACTTC. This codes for CASSLGTYEQYF.

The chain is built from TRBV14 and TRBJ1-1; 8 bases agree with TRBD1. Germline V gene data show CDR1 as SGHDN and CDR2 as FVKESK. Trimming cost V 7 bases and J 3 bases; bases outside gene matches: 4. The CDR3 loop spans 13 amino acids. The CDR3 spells CASNPGGHTEAFF. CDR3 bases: TGTGCCAGCAACCCAGGGGGCCACACTGAAGCTTTCTTT. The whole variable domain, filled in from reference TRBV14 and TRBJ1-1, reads EAGVTQFPSHSVIEKGQTVTLRCDPISGHDNLYWYRRVMGKEIKFLLHFVKESKQDESGMPNNRFLAERTGGTYSTLKVQPAELEDSGVYFCASNPGGHTEAFFGQGTRLTVV.

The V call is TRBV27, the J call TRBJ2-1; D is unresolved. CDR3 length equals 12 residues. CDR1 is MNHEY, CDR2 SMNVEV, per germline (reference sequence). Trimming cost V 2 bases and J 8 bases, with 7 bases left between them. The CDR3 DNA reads TGTGCCAGCAGTTTAGTGGGCGATGAGCAGTTCTTC. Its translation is CASSLVGDEQFF.

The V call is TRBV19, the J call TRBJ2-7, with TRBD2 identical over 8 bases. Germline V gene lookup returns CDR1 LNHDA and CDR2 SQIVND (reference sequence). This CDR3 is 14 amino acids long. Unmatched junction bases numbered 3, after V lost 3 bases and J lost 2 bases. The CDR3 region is CASSMIGGAYEQYF. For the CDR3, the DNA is TGTGCCAGTAGTATGATCGGGGGGGCCTACGAGCAGTACTTC. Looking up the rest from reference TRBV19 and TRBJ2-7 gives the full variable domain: DGGITQSPKYLFRKEGQNVTLSCEQNLNHDAMYWYRQDPGQGLRLIYYSQIVNDFQKGDIAEGYSVSREKKESFPLTVTSAQKNPTAFYLCASSMIGGAYEQYFGPGTRLTVT.

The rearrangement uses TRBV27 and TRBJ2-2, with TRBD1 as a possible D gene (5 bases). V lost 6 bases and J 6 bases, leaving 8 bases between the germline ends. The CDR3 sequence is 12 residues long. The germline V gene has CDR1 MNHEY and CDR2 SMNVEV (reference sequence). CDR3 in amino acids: CASSRVPGELFF. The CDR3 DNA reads TGTGCCAGCAGCAGGGTCCCCGGGGAGCTGTTTTTT.

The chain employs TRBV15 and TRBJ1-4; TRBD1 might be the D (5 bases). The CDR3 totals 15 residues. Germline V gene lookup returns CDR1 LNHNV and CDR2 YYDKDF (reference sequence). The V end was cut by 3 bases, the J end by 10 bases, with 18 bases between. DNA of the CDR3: TGTGCCACCAGCAGTGCTCAGGGAGGTGTGGGAAAACTGTTTTTT. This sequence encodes CATSSAQGGVGKLFF.

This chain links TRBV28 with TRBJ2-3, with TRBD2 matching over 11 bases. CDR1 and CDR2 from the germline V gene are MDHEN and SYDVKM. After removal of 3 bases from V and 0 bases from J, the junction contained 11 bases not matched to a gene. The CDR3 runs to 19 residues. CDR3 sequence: CASSLRIAGGLGSTDTQYF. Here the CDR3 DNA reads TGTGCCAGCAGTTTGAGAATAGCGGGAGGGCTGGGGAGCACAGATACGCAGTATTTT.

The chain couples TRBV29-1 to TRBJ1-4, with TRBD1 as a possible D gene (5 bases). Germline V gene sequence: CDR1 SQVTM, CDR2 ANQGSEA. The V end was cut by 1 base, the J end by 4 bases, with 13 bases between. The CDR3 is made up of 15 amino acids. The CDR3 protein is CSVEVTGVGNEKLFF. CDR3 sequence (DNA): TGCAGCGTTGAAGTTACGGGGGTGGGTAATGAAAAACTGTTTTTT.

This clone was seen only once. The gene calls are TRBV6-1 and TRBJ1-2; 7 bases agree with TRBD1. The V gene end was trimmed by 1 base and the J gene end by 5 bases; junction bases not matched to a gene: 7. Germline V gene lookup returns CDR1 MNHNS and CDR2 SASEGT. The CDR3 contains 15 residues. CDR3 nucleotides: TGTGCCAGCAGTGAAGGGGAGGGGGCGGGTTATGGCTACACCTTC. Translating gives CASSEGEGAGYGYTF.

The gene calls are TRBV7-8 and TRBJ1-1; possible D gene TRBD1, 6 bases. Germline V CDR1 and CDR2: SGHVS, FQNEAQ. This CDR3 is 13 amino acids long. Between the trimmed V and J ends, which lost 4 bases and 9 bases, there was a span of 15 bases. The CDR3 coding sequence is TGTGCCAGCAGCTCCACCGGGACACCTCAAGCTTTCTTT. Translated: CASSSTGTPQAFF. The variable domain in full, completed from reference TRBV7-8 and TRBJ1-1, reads GAGVSQSPRYKVAKRGQDVALRCDPISGHVSLFWYQQALGQGPEFLTYFQNEAQLDKSGLPSDRFFAERPEGSVSTLKIQRTQQEDSAVYLCASSSTGTPQAFFGQGTRLTVV.

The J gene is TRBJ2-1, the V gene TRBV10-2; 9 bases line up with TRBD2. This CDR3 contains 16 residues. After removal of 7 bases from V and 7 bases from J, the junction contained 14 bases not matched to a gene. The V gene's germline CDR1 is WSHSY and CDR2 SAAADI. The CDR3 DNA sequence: TGCGCCAGCAATGACGATGTCGGGACTAGCAGAAATGAGCAGTTCTTC. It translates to CASNDDVGTSRNEQFF.

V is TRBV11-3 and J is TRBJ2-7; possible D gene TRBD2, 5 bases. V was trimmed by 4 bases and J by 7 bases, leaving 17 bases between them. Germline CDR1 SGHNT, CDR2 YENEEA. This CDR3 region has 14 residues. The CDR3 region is CASSSGVRAEEQYF. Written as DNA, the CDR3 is TGTGCCAGCAGCTCCGGTGTGCGGGCGGAGGAGCAGTACTTC.

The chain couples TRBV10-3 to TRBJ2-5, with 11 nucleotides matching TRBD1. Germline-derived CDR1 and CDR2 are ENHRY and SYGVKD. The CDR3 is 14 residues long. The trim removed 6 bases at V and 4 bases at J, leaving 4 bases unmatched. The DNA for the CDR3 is TGTGCCATCAGCCCCGGGACAGGGGGAGAGACCCAGTACTTC. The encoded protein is CAISPGTGGETQYF.

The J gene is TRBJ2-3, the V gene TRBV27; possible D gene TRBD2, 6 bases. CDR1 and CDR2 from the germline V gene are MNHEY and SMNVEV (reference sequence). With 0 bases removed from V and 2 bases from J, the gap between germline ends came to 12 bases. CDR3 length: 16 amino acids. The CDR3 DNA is TGTGCCAGCAGTTTATCGGTTTCGGACTACACAGATACGCAGTATTTT. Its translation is CASSLSVSDYTDTQYF.

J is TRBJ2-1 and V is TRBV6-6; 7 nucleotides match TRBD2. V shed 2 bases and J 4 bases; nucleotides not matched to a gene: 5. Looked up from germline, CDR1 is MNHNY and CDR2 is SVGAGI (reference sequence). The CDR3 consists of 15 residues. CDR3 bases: TGTGCCAGCAGTTACCGGGACTATACATACAATGAGCAGTTCTTC. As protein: CASSYRDYTYNEQFF.

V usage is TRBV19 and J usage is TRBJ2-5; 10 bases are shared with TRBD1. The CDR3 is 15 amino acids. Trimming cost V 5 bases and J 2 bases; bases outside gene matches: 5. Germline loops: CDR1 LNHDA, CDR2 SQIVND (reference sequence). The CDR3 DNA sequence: TGTGCCAGTAGTCCGGGACAGGGGCCGCAAGAGACCCAGTACTTC. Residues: CASSPGQGPQETQYF.

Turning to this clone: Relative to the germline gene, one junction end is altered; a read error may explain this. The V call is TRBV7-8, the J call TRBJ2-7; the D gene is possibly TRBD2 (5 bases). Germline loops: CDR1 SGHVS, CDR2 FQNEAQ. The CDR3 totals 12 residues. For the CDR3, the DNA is TGTGCCAGCAGCGAGGGATCCTACGAGCAGTGCTTC. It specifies CASSEGSYEQCF.

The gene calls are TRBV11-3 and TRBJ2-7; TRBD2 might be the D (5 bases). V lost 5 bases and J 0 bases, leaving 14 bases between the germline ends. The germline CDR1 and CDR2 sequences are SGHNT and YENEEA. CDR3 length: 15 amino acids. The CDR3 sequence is CASSPMEANSYEQYF. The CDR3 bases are TGTGCCAGCAGCCCCATGGAGGCCAACTCCTACGAGCAGTACTTC.

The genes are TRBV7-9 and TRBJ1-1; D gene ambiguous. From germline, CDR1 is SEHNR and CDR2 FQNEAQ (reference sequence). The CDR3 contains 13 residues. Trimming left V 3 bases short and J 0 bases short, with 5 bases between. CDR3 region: CASSFELNTEAFF. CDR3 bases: TGTGCCAGCAGCTTTGAACTGAACACTGAAGCTTTCTTT.

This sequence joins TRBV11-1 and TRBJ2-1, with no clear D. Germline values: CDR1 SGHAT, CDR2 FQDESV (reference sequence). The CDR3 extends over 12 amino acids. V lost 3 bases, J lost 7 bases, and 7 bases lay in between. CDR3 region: CASSFLPNEQFF. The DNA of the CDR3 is TGTGCCAGCAGCTTCCTCCCAAATGAGCAGTTCTTC. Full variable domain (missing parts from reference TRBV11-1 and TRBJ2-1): EAEVAQSPRYKITEKSQAVAFWCDPISGHATLYWYRQILGQGPELLVQFQDESVVDDSQLPKDRFSAERLKGVDSTLKIQPAELGDSAMYLCASSFLPNEQFFGPGTRLTVL.

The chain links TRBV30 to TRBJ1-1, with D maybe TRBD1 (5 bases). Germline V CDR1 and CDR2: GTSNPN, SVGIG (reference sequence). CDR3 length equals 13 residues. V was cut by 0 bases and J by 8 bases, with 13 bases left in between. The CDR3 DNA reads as TGTGCCTGGAGTGTAATAGGGGCGAAGGAAGCTTTCTTT. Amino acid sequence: CAWSVIGAKEAFF.

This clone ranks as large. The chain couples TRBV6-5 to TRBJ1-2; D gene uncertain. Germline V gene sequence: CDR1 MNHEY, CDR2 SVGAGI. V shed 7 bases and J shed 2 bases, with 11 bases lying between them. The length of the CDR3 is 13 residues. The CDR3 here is CASTLDLNYGYTF. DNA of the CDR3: TGTGCCAGCACCCTGGACCTGAACTATGGCTACACCTTC.

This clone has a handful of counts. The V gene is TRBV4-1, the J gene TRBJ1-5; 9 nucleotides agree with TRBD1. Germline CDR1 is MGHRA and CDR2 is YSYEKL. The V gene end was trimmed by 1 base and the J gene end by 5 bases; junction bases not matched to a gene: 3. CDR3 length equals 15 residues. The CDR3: CASSQGGTGYQPQHF. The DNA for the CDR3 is TGCGCCAGCAGCCAAGGCGGGACAGGGTATCAGCCCCAGCATTTT.

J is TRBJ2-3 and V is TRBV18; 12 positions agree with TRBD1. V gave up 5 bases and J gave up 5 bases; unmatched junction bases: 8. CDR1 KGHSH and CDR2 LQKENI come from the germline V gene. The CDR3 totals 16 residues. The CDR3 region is CASSYYRDRGRDTQYF. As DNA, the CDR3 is TGTGCCAGCTCATACTACCGGGACAGGGGGCGAGATACGCAGTATTTT.

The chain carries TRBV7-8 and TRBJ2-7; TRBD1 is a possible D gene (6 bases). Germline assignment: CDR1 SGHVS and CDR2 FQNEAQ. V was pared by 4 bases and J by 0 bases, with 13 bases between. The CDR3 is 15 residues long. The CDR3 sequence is CASSYPGHHSYEQYF. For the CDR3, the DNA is TGTGCCAGCAGCTACCCGGGACACCACTCCTACGAGCAGTACTTC.

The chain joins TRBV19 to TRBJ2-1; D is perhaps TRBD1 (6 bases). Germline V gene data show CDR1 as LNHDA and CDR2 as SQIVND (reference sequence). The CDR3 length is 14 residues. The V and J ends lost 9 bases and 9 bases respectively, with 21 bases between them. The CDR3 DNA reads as TGTGCCAGCCAACCGGGACAAATTTCTGGTGAGCAGTTCTTC. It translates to CASQPGQISGEQFF.

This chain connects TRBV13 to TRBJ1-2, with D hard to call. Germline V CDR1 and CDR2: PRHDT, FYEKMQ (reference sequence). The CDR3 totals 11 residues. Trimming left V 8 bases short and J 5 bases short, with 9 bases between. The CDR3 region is CASGEQYGYTF. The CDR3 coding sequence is TGTGCCAGCGGAGAACAGTATGGCTACACCTTC.

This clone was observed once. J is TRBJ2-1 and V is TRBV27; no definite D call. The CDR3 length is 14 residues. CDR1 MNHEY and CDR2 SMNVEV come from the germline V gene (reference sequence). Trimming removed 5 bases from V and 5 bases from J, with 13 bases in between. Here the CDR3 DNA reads TGTGCCAGCAGTCTCCAACGCTCAGACAATGAGCAGTTCTTC. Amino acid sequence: CASSLQRSDNEQFF.

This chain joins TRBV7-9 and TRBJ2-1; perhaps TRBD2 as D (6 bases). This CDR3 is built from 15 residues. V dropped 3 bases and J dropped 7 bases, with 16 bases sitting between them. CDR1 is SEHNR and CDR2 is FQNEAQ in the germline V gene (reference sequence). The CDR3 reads CASSFSGVPQNEQFF. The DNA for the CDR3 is TGTGCCAGCAGCTTTTCGGGAGTTCCCCAAAATGAGCAGTTCTTC.